This T cell receptor (beta chain) emerged from a study of T cell clones after liver transplantation. The overall study: Samples came from ITN030ST, which attempted immunosuppression withdrawal within 2 years of liver transplantation. Third-party-reactive TCRbeta sequences from pre-transplant mixed lymphocyte reactions served as antigen-independent comparators.

This clone was observed a few times. Thawed unstimulated PBMCs were FACS-sorted by CD3, CD4 and CD8 into two populations. TCRdb keeps only in-frame clones here, not all; method: immunoSEQ multiplex PCR. The sample lists about 99,000 clones, around four fifths occurring once. Trimming took off 4 bases at V and 3 bases at J, with 16 bases between the two ends. The CDR3 is 15 residues long. Germline CDR1 MNHEY, CDR2 SMNVEV (reference sequence). The clonotype was recovered from a human donor who received a liver transplant. The genes are TRBV27 and TRBJ2-7; D is undetermined. This specimen was CD4+ T cells from blood, taken before liver transplant. Written as DNA, the CDR3 is TGTGCCAGCAGTTCCACAAGCAGGACCAACTACGAGCAGTACTTC. Its translation: CASSSTSRTNYEQYF.